The T cell receptor (beta chain) under discussion was sequenced for a study of T cell changes during pregnancy in multiple sclerosis. The assay was immunoSEQ multiplex PCR, and TCRdb's table has in-frame clones only and misses some. The table lists 65,000 to 85,000 clones, 85% to 95% of them singletons, with 0.21% in the top ten. The CDR3 covers 16 residues. Trimming took 3 bases from V and 4 from J, leaving 15 bases between them. Germline CDR1 reads MGHDK; CDR2 reads SYGVNS. The clonotype comes from a female donor with multiple sclerosis, enrolled in a pregnancy study. The source was CD4+ T cells from peripheral blood mononuclear cells, collected before pregnancy. The chain has TRBV25-1 and TRBJ2-2; possible D gene TRBD1, 6 bases. CDR3 nucleotides: TGTGCCAGCAGTGACCGCAGGGGTGGAGGCACCGGGGAGCTGTTTTTT. It specifies CASSDRRGGGTGELFF.